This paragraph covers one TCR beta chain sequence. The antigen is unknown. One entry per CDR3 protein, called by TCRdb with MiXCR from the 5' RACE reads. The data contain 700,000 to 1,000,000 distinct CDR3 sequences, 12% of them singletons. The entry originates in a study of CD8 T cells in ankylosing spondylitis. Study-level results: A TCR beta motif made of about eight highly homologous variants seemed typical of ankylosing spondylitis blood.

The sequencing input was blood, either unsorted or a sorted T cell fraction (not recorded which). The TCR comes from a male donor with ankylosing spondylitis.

The DNA of the CDR3 is TGCGCCAGCAGTGCACAGTTAACAGATACGCAGTATTTT. Translation gives CASSAQLTDTQYF. The chain uses TRBV10-1 and TRBJ2-3; no clear D. Per the germline V gene, CDR1 is WNHNN and CDR2 is SYGVQD (reference sequence). The V end was cut by 4 bases, the J end by 3 bases, with 8 bases between. The CDR3 contains 13 residues.